Shown below are 7 T cell receptor beta chains from a single sample sequenced in a study of a mutant IDH1 vaccine in newly diagnosed glioma. Their antigens remain unidentified. Noted time point: week 11, during vaccination. With topical imiquimod, each dose of the vaccine consisted of 300 ug of mutant IDH1 20-mer peptide. Some clones are missing from TCRdb's copy, which holds only in-frame ones; the method was immunoSEQ multiplex PCR. This sample has tens of thousands of clones, with roughly 78% found just once. The sequencing here drew on PBMCs, taken from a glioma patient whose treatment included an IDH1 peptide vaccine. The source is a man aged 40-49 years with glioma.

The chain joins TRBV19 to TRBJ1-2, with TRBD1 matching over 8 bases. The CDR3 extends over 14 amino acids. CDR1 LNHDA and CDR2 SQIVND come from the germline V gene (reference sequence). With 4 bases clipped from V and 10 bases from J, the junction kept 11 bases outside the gene matches. This CDR3 reads CASSTTGTGTYYTF. Written as DNA, the CDR3 is TGTGCCAGTAGTACTACCGGGACAGGAACCTACTACACCTTC.

The J gene is TRBJ2-7, the V gene TRBV10-2; D is ambiguous. Germline lookup yields CDR1 WSHSY and CDR2 SAAADI. This CDR3 has 13 amino acids. Trimming shortened V by 5 bases and J by 6 bases, and 14 bases separated the two germline ends. The CDR3 here is CASSSVRTREQYV. CDR3 coding DNA: TGCGCCAGCAGTTCTGTCCGGACCCGCGAGCAGTACGTC.

V is TRBV11-2 and J is TRBJ2-7; no clear D gene. V lost 1 base and J 2 bases, leaving 9 bases between the germline ends. This CDR3 comprises 14 residues. Germline V gene data show CDR1 as SGHAT and CDR2 as FQNNGV. The CDR3 spells CASSLVSGTYEQYF. The CDR3 DNA sequence: TGTGCCAGCAGCTTAGTCTCTGGAACCTACGAGCAGTACTTC.

This sequence joins TRBV7-6 and TRBJ2-6, with TRBD1 as a possible D gene (6 bases). Germline V gives CDR1 SGHVS, CDR2 FNYEAQ. V gave up 3 bases and J gave up 0 bases, with 9 bases separating them. The CDR3 covers 16 residues. The CDR3 nucleotides read TGTGCCAGCAGCTTTACAGGGAGCTCTGGGGCCAACGTCCTGACTTTC. Translating it yields CASSFTGSSGANVLTF.

The V gene is TRBV7-9, the J gene TRBJ2-3; 7 positions match TRBD2. Germline values: CDR1 SEHNR, CDR2 FQNEAQ (reference sequence). The CDR3 is 18 amino acids. V shed 4 bases and J 0 bases; nucleotides not matched to a gene: 13. Here the CDR3 reads CASSSSLGRGTSTDTQYF. Written as DNA, the CDR3 is TGTGCCAGCAGCTCCTCACTTGGGAGGGGTACTAGCACAGATACGCAGTATTTT.

The chain carries TRBV2 and TRBJ2-1, with D possibly being TRBD2 (6 bases). With 4 bases removed from V and 0 bases from J, the gap between germline ends came to 7 bases. CDR3 length: 14 amino acids. Germline V gene lookup returns CDR1 SNHLY and CDR2 FYNNEI. CDR3 in DNA: TGTGCCAGCAGTGGGACTACCTCCTACAATGAGCAGTTCTTC. Amino acid sequence: CASSGTTSYNEQFF.

The CDR3 is CASSDDDLNTEAFF. The CDR3, as DNA: TGTGCCAGCAGTGATGACGACTTGAACACTGAAGCTTTCTTT. The V gene is TRBV6-1, the J gene TRBJ1-1, with D hard to call. The CDR3 contains 14 residues. CDR1 and CDR2 (germline): MNHNS, SASEGT. V was shortened by 3 bases and J by 0 bases, with 8 bases between the two germline ends.